The 19 T cell receptor beta chains below come from one sample, sequenced in a study of blood T cell repertoires in COVID-19. Assay used: immunoSEQ multiplex PCR; TCRdb lists only in-frame clones, some missing. In the table there are hundreds of thousands of clones, about four fifths of which are singletons. Sequencing was performed on peripheral blood. Receptors originate from a man older than 75 with acute or convalescent COVID-19.

This chain links TRBV7-8 with TRBJ1-5; D is unclear. Germline V gene lookup returns CDR1 SGHVS and CDR2 FQNEAQ. The CDR3 runs 17 residues. V was clipped by 1 base and J by 0 bases, with 13 bases between them. The CDR3, as DNA: TGTGCCAGCAGCTTAGATTCCGGGGTGTATAGCAATCAGCCCCAGCATTTT. This encodes CASSLDSGVYSNQPQHF.

The V and J genes are TRBV11-2 and TRBJ2-7; 9 nucleotides match TRBD1. The CDR3 totals 12 residues. CDR1 and CDR2 (germline): SGHAT, FQNNGV. Trimming cost V 6 bases and J 12 bases; bases outside gene matches: 9. The CDR3 DNA is TGTGCCAGCAGTCCCGGACAGGGGAGAAGGTACTTC. Translation gives CASSPGQGRRYF.

This rearrangement joins TRBV6-5 to TRBJ2-3; D possibly corresponds to TRBD2 (6 bases). The germline CDR1 and CDR2 sequences are MNHEY and SVGAGI. The CDR3 sequence is 14 residues long. The V and J ends lost 7 bases and 0 bases respectively, with 11 bases between them. The CDR3, as DNA: TGTGCCAGCATTAAGAGCGGGAGCACAGATACGCAGTATTTT. Translated: CASIKSGSTDTQYF.

Only one count was recorded for this clone. The chain joins TRBV5-5 to TRBJ1-6; no clear D gene. Germline CDR1 is SGHKS and CDR2 is YYEKEE (reference sequence). V lost 4 bases to trimming and J lost 9 bases, with 14 bases between them. The CDR3 covers 14 residues. The CDR3 DNA reads as TGTGCCAGCAGCGGCGGGGAATCCGGTTCACCCCTCCACTTT. Its translation: CASSGGESGSPLHF.

The J gene is TRBJ2-2, the V gene TRBV5-8, with 10 bases that match TRBD1. Looked up from germline, CDR1 is SGHTS and CDR2 is YDEGEE. CDR3 length: 16 residues. V shed 2 bases and J 6 bases; nucleotides not matched to a gene: 7. The DNA for the CDR3 is TGTGCCAGCAGCTTACAGGGACAGGGGATCTCCGGGGAGCTGTTTTTT. It yields the protein CASSLQGQGISGELFF.

The rearrangement uses TRBV18 and TRBJ1-5, with a tentative D call TRBD1 (6 bases). Trimming shortened V by 2 bases and J by 1 base, and 9 bases separated the two germline ends. This CDR3 has 15 residues. Looked up from germline, CDR1 is KGHSH and CDR2 is LQKENI. This CDR3 reads CASSPGGQSNQPQHF. DNA of the CDR3: TGTGCCAGCTCACCAGGTGGACAGAGCAATCAGCCCCAGCATTTT.

J is TRBJ2-1 and V is TRBV5-1; 8 nucleotides match TRBD2. Germline loops: CDR1 SGHRS, CDR2 YFSETQ. CDR3 length: 15 residues. The trim removed 0 bases at V and 6 bases at J, leaving 5 bases unmatched. The CDR3 region is CASSLASGSSNEQFF. In nucleotides, the CDR3 is TGCGCCAGCAGCTTGGCGAGCGGGAGCAGCAATGAGCAGTTCTTC.

This clone was seen a single time. V and J are TRBV28 and TRBJ1-2; 11 bases fit TRBD1. CDR3 length: 16 amino acids. Germline CDR1 MDHEN, CDR2 SYDVKM. V gave up 1 base and J gave up 8 bases; unmatched junction bases: 9. The CDR3 region is CASSLFPGTGGGGYTF. The CDR3 nucleotides read TGTGCCAGCAGTTTATTCCCTGGGACAGGGGGAGGGGGCTACACCTTC.

The CDR3 is CASSWGQDGNTIYF. The DNA of the CDR3 is TGCGCCAGCAGCTGGGGACAGGATGGAAACACCATATATTTT. J is TRBJ1-3 and V is TRBV4-1; TRBD1 aligns across 8 bases. V dropped 5 bases and J dropped 3; count of bases not matched to a gene: 3. This CDR3 is built from 14 residues. Germline V gene lookup returns CDR1 MGHRA and CDR2 YSYEKL.

J is TRBJ2-1 and V is TRBV28, with TRBD2 matching 12 bases. V shed 2 bases and J 3 bases; nucleotides not matched to a gene: 8. The CDR3 runs to 18 residues. CDR1 and CDR2 (germline): MDHEN, SYDVKM. The CDR3 sequence is CASSLTPGLAGLYNEQFF. For the CDR3, the DNA is TGTGCCAGCAGTTTAACCCCGGGACTAGCGGGCCTCTACAATGAGCAGTTCTTC.

The V gene is TRBV18, the J gene TRBJ1-2; 11 positions agree with TRBD1. The CDR3 is 15 amino acids. The J segment lost 8 bases and the V segment lost 5 bases, leaving 10 bases of the junction unmatched. Germline values: CDR1 KGHSH, CDR2 LQKENI. CDR3 protein: CASSAGTGGLEGYTF. The CDR3 DNA reads TGTGCCAGCTCAGCCGGGACAGGGGGACTGGAGGGCTACACCTTC.

This sequence joins TRBV5-1 and TRBJ1-1; 7 positions match TRBD1. After removal of 4 bases from V and 3 bases from J, the junction contained 9 bases not matched to a gene. The length of the CDR3 is 15 residues. The germline CDR1 and CDR2 sequences are SGHRS and YFSETQ. The CDR3 coding sequence is TGCGCCAGCAGCCCAGCGATCAGGGGGGACACTGAAGCTTTCTTT. Protein sequence: CASSPAIRGDTEAFF.

The chain links TRBV7-9 to TRBJ1-4; a weak D match, TRBD1 (5 bases). With 2 bases removed from V and 2 bases from J, the gap between germline ends came to 6 bases. Germline assignment: CDR1 SEHNR and CDR2 FQNEAQ (reference sequence). This CDR3 contains 14 residues. CDR3 coding DNA: TGTGCCAGCAGCTTACAGGGTACTAATGAAAAACTGTTTTTT. Amino acid sequence: CASSLQGTNEKLFF.

The chain recombines TRBV6-5 with TRBJ1-2; 7 nucleotides align to TRBD1. The CDR3 runs to 16 residues. The V gene's germline CDR1 is MNHEY and CDR2 SVGAGI. J gave up 0 bases and V 0 bases, and 4 bases lay outside the gene matches. CDR3 in DNA: TGTGCCAGCAGTTACTCCAACAGGGGTTCTAACTATGGCTACACCTTC. Translating it yields CASSYSNRGSNYGYTF.

V usage is TRBV5-1 and J usage is TRBJ2-5; D remains ambiguous. Trimming removed 0 bases at V and 3 bases at J, with 6 bases between. There are 13 residues in the CDR3. The germline gives CDR1 SGHRS, CDR2 YFSETQ. The CDR3 protein is CASSLELKETQYF. The CDR3 DNA follows: TGCGCCAGCAGCTTGGAGCTAAAAGAGACCCAGTACTTC. The full variable domain, with the rest looked up from reference TRBV5-1 and TRBJ2-5, is KAGVTQTPRYLIKTRGQQVTLSCSPISGHRSVSWYQQTPGQGLQFLFEYFSETQRNKGNFPGRFSGRQFSNSRSEMNVSTLELGDSALYLCASSLELKETQYFGPGTRLLVL.

This clone showed up many times. The CDR3 sequence is CASSLAIPGTGNGYTF. The CDR3 DNA sequence: TGCGCCAGCAGCTTGGCGATTCCCGGGACAGGGAATGGCTACACCTTC. V gene TRBV5-1 combines with J gene TRBJ1-2, with 9 bases that match TRBD1. After removal of 0 bases from V and 6 bases from J, the junction contained 9 bases not matched to a gene. Germline V gene sequence: CDR1 SGHRS, CDR2 YFSETQ. This CDR3 has 16 residues.

The chain links TRBV27 to TRBJ1-2, with a weak D call TRBD1 (5 bases). The V gene's germline CDR1 is MNHEY and CDR2 SMNVEV (reference sequence). The CDR3 covers 14 residues. V was cut by 0 bases and J by 8 bases, with 13 bases left in between. The CDR3 DNA reads as TGTGCCAGCAGTTTATCGGGGGGTGGTGGAGGCTACACCTTC. It encodes CASSLSGGGGGYTF.

This chain joins TRBV25-1 and TRBJ1-2, with 7 bases aligning to TRBD1. V was clipped by 3 bases and J by 8 bases; unmatched bases: 6. The germline CDR1 and CDR2 sequences are MGHDK and SYGVNS. This CDR3 is 13 amino acids long. This chain's CDR3 is CASSEGAGGGYTF. The CDR3 region has the DNA TGTGCCAGCAGTGAGGGGGCAGGGGGGGGCTACACCTTC.

The rearrangement joins TRBV5-4 to TRBJ2-6; the D gene is possibly TRBD1 (6 bases). Per the germline V gene, CDR1 is SGHNT and CDR2 is YYREEE (reference sequence). V was clipped by 5 bases and J by 2 bases, with 20 bases between them. The CDR3 runs to 18 residues. The CDR3, as DNA: TGTGCCAGCAGTTTCGACAGGCTTTCCCCAGCTGGGGCCAACGTCCTGACTTTC. Translation: CASSFDRLSPAGANVLTF. The entire variable domain, with the rest obtained from reference TRBV5-4 and TRBJ2-6, is as follows: ETGVTQSPTHLIKTRGQQVTLRCSSQSGHNTVSWYQQALGQGPQFIFQYYREEENGRGNFPPRFSGLQFPNYSSELNVNALELDDSALYLCASSFDRLSPAGANVLTFGAGSRLTVL.